The entry below describes one T cell receptor beta chain. Antigen specificity is unknown. This record comes from a study of vaccination effects on CD4 cells after COVID-19. The CDR3 runs to 15 residues. Germline V lookup: CDR1 MNHEY, CDR2 SVGAGI. With 6 bases clipped from V and 4 bases from J, the junction kept 8 bases outside the gene matches. It was after around eleven days of culture that CD4+ T cells were isolated. Profiled with immunoSEQ multiplex PCR; TCRdb holds only in-frame clones, not every one. The data show 40,000 or so clones, 82% seen once. The specimen comprised CD4+ T cells from PBMCs cultured without peptide, sampled before COVID-19 vaccination. The chain joins TRBV6-5 to TRBJ1-2; TRBD1 agrees at 10 bases. The clonotype was recovered from a human donor who received a COVID-19 vaccine. For the CDR3, the DNA is TGTGCCAGCAGCCTACCGACAGGGGGCTTCTATGGCTACACCTTC. Amino acids: CASSLPTGGFYGYTF.